Each of the 22 T cell receptor beta chains below was sequenced from the same sample in a study of shared T cell receptors in the human thymus. Produced via immunoSEQ multiplex PCR; TCRdb's table is partial and in-frame only. The data hold hundreds of thousands of clones, with 95% observed a single time. The sequenced sample consisted of thymocytes. These receptors were obtained from a human donor.

The genes are TRBV6-1 and TRBJ2-7; tentative D call: TRBD2 (6 bases). The length of the CDR3 is 16 residues. The V end lost 1 base, the J end lost 0 bases, and 13 bases lay between the germline ends. Germline assignment: CDR1 MNHNS and CDR2 SASEGT. In DNA form, the CDR3 reads TGTGCCAGCAGTGAAGTAAGGCTAGCGCTCTCCTACGAGCAGTACTTC. Translation: CASSEVRLALSYEQYF.

The chain carries TRBV16 and TRBJ1-1; D remains ambiguous. V shed 0 bases and J shed 1 base, with 6 bases lying between them. The CDR3 length is 14 residues. Per the germline V gene, CDR1 is KGHSY and CDR2 is FQNENV. The CDR3 sequence: CASSQSKTNTEAFF. The CDR3 DNA sequence: TGTGCCAGCAGCCAATCGAAGACGAACACTGAAGCTTTCTTT.

The V call is TRBV2, the J call TRBJ2-1; D is ambiguous. V lost 3 bases, J lost 5 bases, and 14 bases lay in between. The CDR3 contains 15 residues. Germline values: CDR1 SNHLY, CDR2 FYNNEI. The CDR3 region is CASSETFLEDNEQFF. In DNA, the CDR3 is TGTGCCAGCAGTGAGACGTTTCTAGAAGACAATGAGCAGTTCTTC.

The V gene is TRBV2, the J gene TRBJ2-3; unclear D gene. The V gene's germline CDR1 is SNHLY and CDR2 FYNNEI. The ends were cut back, 3 bases at V and 0 bases at J, with 7 bases in the middle. This CDR3 is built from 14 residues. Written as DNA, the CDR3 is TGTGCCAGCAGTGATAGATTGAGCACAGATACGCAGTATTTT. Protein product: CASSDRLSTDTQYF.

The chain combines TRBV28 with TRBJ2-1, with D possibly being TRBD1 (6 bases). CDR1 is MDHEN, CDR2 SYDVKM, per germline. CDR3 length equals 17 residues. The V end was cut by 5 bases, the J end by 8 bases, with 25 bases between. CDR3 DNA sequence: TGTGCCAGCAGTGAGTCTCGGGGACACTCACTGGGCGATGAGCAGTTCTTC. Translation gives CASSESRGHSLGDEQFF.

The chain joins TRBV5-4 to TRBJ2-3, with D perhaps TRBD2 (6 bases). The CDR3 covers 18 residues. CDR1 SGHNT and CDR2 YYREEE come from the germline V gene (reference sequence). Trimming cost V 1 base and J 0 bases, with 18 bases left between them. The CDR3 DNA reads as TGTGCCAGCAGCTTGACCTACGCTAGCGTTACTAGCACAGATACGCAGTATTTT. Amino acids: CASSLTYASVTSTDTQYF.

The chain recombines TRBV5-1 with TRBJ2-7, with 8 positions matching TRBD1. There are 14 residues in the CDR3. V shed 0 bases, J shed 3 bases, and the junction held 2 bases outside the gene matches. Germline CDR1 and CDR2: SGHRS and YFSETQ. CDR3 coding DNA: TGCGCCAGCAGCTTGGGGACAGGGCTCTACGAGCAGTACTTC. Protein sequence: CASSLGTGLYEQYF.

The V and J genes are TRBV4-2 and TRBJ2-2, with 7 bases that match TRBD2. The length of the CDR3 is 18 residues. CDR1 and CDR2 (germline): LGHNA, YNFKEQ. Trimming at V came to 0 bases and at J to 1 base, leaving 8 bases not matched to a gene. CDR3 sequence (DNA): TGTGCCAGCAGCCAAGAAGTGTGGGCGGGAGAGAACACCGGGGAGCTGTTTTTT. Translated: CASSQEVWAGENTGELFF.

This rearrangement joins TRBV5-4 to TRBJ2-1, with D unclear. CDR1 is SGHNT and CDR2 is YYREEE in the germline V gene (reference sequence). The CDR3 length is 16 residues. V lost 4 bases and J 2 bases, leaving 16 bases between the germline ends. This CDR3 is CASSRAPIVTYNEQFF. Here the CDR3 DNA reads TGTGCCAGCAGCCGTGCCCCCATTGTTACCTACAATGAGCAGTTCTTC.

V and J are TRBV30 and TRBJ2-1, with a tentative D call TRBD2 (6 bases). Germline V gives CDR1 GTSNPN, CDR2 SVGIG (reference sequence). The CDR3 has 15 residues. With 3 bases removed from V and 8 bases from J, the gap between germline ends came to 20 bases. The CDR3 here is CAWSRSGRTSYEQFF. For the CDR3, the DNA is TGTGCCTGGAGCCGTTCAGGGCGTACTAGCTATGAGCAGTTCTTC. Complete variable domain (other parts from reference TRBV30 and TRBJ2-1): SQTIHQWPATLVQPVGSPLSLECTVEGTSNPNLYWYRQAAGRGLQLLFYSVGIGQISSEVPQNLSASRPQDRQFILSSKKLLLSDSGFYLCAWSRSGRTSYEQFFGPGTRLTVL.

The chain joins TRBV18 to TRBJ1-5; maybe TRBD1 (6 bases). Germline CDR1 reads KGHSH; CDR2 reads LQKENI. Trimming took 2 bases from V and 5 from J, leaving 13 bases between them. CDR3 size: 15 residues. CDR3 sequence (DNA): TGTGCCAGCTCACCAGGGGTCACAGGGTATCAGCCCCAGCATTTT. Translating gives CASSPGVTGYQPQHF.

The chain is built from TRBV11-1 and TRBJ1-5; the D gene is possibly TRBD1 (6 bases). V was shortened by 5 bases and J by 2 bases, with 19 bases between the two germline ends. Germline V gene sequence: CDR1 SGHAT, CDR2 FQDESV (reference sequence). This CDR3 has 17 amino acids. The CDR3: CASSAGEAGEGNQPQHF. The CDR3 DNA is TGTGCCAGCAGCGCCGGCGAAGCAGGGGAGGGCAATCAGCCCCAGCATTTT.

This clone has a handful of counts. V usage is TRBV28 and J usage is TRBJ2-4; D is possibly TRBD2 (5 bases). The V end lost 1 base, the J end lost 0 bases, and 16 bases lay between the germline ends. The CDR3 runs 18 residues. Germline V lookup: CDR1 MDHEN, CDR2 SYDVKM. CDR3 protein: CASSLLSYGKIAKNIQYF. CDR3 DNA: TGTGCCAGCAGTTTATTGAGTTACGGGAAAATAGCCAAAAACATTCAGTACTTC. Drawing the rest from reference TRBV28 and TRBJ2-4, the complete variable domain is DVKVTQSSRYLVKRTGEKVFLECVQDMDHENMFWYRQDPGLGLRLIYFSYDVKMKEKGDIPEGYSVSREKKERFSLILESASTNQTSMYLCASSLLSYGKIAKNIQYFGAGTRLSVL.

The chain is built from TRBV5-1 and TRBJ2-4; D is possibly TRBD2 (6 bases). V shed 4 bases and J shed 0 bases, with 14 bases lying between them. The CDR3 has 16 residues. Germline V lookup: CDR1 SGHRS, CDR2 YFSETQ. The CDR3 protein is CASSLDRDSAKNIQYF. DNA for the CDR3: TGCGCCAGCAGCCTGGACCGGGACTCAGCCAAAAACATTCAGTACTTC.

The rearrangement uses TRBV6-5 and TRBJ2-1; D is unclear. CDR1 MNHEY and CDR2 SVGAGI come from the germline V gene. The CDR3 is 16 residues long. The ends were cut back, 0 bases at V and 5 bases at J, with 14 bases in the middle. The CDR3 sequence: CASSYSFSPHHNEQFF. The CDR3 coding sequence is TGTGCCAGCAGTTACTCCTTTTCACCCCACCACAATGAGCAGTTCTTC.

The genes are TRBV7-2 and TRBJ2-5; 10 positions agree with TRBD2. With V trimmed by 1 base and J by 1 base, 9 bases remained unmatched. CDR3 length equals 18 residues. Germline V gives CDR1 SGHTA, CDR2 FQGNSA. In DNA form, the CDR3 reads TGTGCCAGCAGCTTAGTAATCCCCGGGACTAGCGCCCAAGAGACCCAGTACTTC. This translates into CASSLVIPGTSAQETQYF.

This chain links TRBV5-4 with TRBJ2-6; the D gene could be TRBD1 or TRBD2 (5 bases each). Germline CDR1 reads SGHNT; CDR2 reads YYREEE (reference sequence). The CDR3 spans 17 residues. Trimming took 0 bases from V and 0 from J, leaving 10 bases between them. CDR3 in amino acids: CASSLVGGGSGANVLTF. DNA for the CDR3: TGTGCCAGCAGCTTGGTGGGTGGGGGCTCTGGGGCCAACGTCCTGACTTTC.

V is TRBV11-2 and J is TRBJ1-5; 8 nucleotides match TRBD1. The germline CDR1 and CDR2 sequences are SGHAT and FQNNGV. Losses at the gene ends were 6 bases for V and 4 bases for J; bases not matched to a gene: 8. The CDR3 consists of 15 residues. The CDR3 loop is CASRGTGGRNQPQHF. The CDR3 nucleotides read TGTGCCAGCAGGGGAACAGGGGGTCGAAATCAGCCCCAGCATTTT. The full variable domain, with the rest looked up from reference TRBV11-2 and TRBJ1-5, is EAGVAQSPRYKIIEKRQSVAFWCNPISGHATLYWYQQILGQGPKLLIQFQNNGVVDDSQLPKDRFSAERLKGVDSTLKIQPAKLEDSAVYLCASRGTGGRNQPQHFGDGTRLSIL.

The chain employs TRBV5-1 and TRBJ2-4, with D perhaps TRBD1 or TRBD2 (5 bases each). This CDR3 has 16 amino acids. The ends were cut back, 4 bases at V and 1 base at J, with 15 bases in the middle. Germline loops: CDR1 SGHRS, CDR2 YFSETQ. In nucleotides, the CDR3 is TGCGCCAGCAGCCCCTCGGGCGAGGGGGCCAAAAACATTCAGTACTTC. Translation gives CASSPSGEGAKNIQYF.

The V gene is TRBV4-1, the J gene TRBJ2-5, with D maybe TRBD1 (6 bases). Trimming pared 1 base from V and 3 bases from J, leaving 18 bases between. The CDR3 extends over 17 amino acids. Germline V lookup: CDR1 MGHRA, CDR2 YSYEKL. In DNA, the CDR3 is TGCGCCAGCAGCCAAGGAAATGGCAGGGGAAGAAAAGAGACCCAGTACTTC. This translates into CASSQGNGRGRKETQYF.

This chain links TRBV12-5 with TRBJ1-2; TRBD1 might be the D (5 bases). The V gene lost 6 bases and the J gene lost 4 bases, with 27 bases spanning the gap. CDR3 length equals 18 residues. Per germline, CDR1 LGHNT and CDR2 FRNRAP. The CDR3 DNA follows: TGTGCTAGTGGATTACCTGTTAGTAGGGAACGTGGGGGCTATGGCTACACCTTC. This codes for CASGLPVSRERGGYGYTF.

The V and J genes are TRBV28 and TRBJ2-7; 10 nucleotides align to TRBD1. V was clipped by 8 bases and J by 6 bases; unmatched bases: 13. The germline CDR1 and CDR2 sequences are MDHEN and SYDVKM. The length of the CDR3 is 15 residues. The CDR3 DNA reads TGTGCCAGCGCTTACTCCGGGACAGGGGCCCGCGAGCAGTACTTC. The encoded protein is CASAYSGTGAREQYF.